The 12 T cell receptor beta chains in this list originate from one sample, sequenced in a study of T cell clones after liver transplantation. Repertoires were generated with immunoSEQ multiplex PCR, while TCRdb's copy carries only in-frame clones and drops some. This table holds tens of thousands of clones, about four fifths found once. Sequencing used CD8+ T cells from blood, obtained approximately 54 months after liver transplant. These receptors came from a human patient who received a liver transplant. These T cells may partly come from the graft donor.

CDR3 sequence (DNA): TGTGCCAGCAGTTCCCTAGGGACAGGAATGAACACTGAAGCTTTCTTT. Its protein is CASSSLGTGMNTEAFF. This chain connects TRBV6-5 to TRBJ1-1; 8 nucleotides match TRBD1. The V and J ends lost 4 bases and 0 bases, in that order; junction bases with no gene match: 7. Looked up from germline, CDR1 is MNHEY and CDR2 is SVGAGI. The CDR3 is 16 residues long.

This chain links TRBV7-8 with TRBJ2-7; no firm D call. This CDR3 spans 13 amino acids. V lost 5 bases to trimming and J lost 4 bases, with 12 bases between them. Germline V CDR1 and CDR2: SGHVS, FQNEAQ. The CDR3 loop is CASSQNRVYEQYF. Here the CDR3 DNA reads TGTGCCAGCAGCCAAAATCGCGTTTACGAGCAGTACTTC.

The chain combines TRBV5-4 with TRBJ2-7, with TRBD1 as a possible D gene (6 bases). The CDR3 runs 15 residues. V was cut by 0 bases and J by 2 bases, with 12 bases left in between. The germline V gene encodes CDR1 SGHNT and CDR2 YYREEE (reference sequence). This CDR3 reads CASSLDLDSAYEQYF. DNA of the CDR3: TGTGCCAGCAGCTTGGACCTGGACAGCGCCTACGAGCAGTACTTC.

This chain uses TRBV7-8 with TRBJ2-5; D gene uncertain. This CDR3 contains 14 residues. The V end was cut by 1 base, the J end by 3 bases, with 9 bases between. CDR1 SGHVS and CDR2 FQNEAQ come from the germline V gene. The CDR3 DNA is TGTGCCAGCAGCTTAGACCCCCCCAAAGAGACCCAGTACTTC. Protein: CASSLDPPKETQYF.

The genes are TRBV2 and TRBJ2-7; 11 nucleotides agree with TRBD1. CDR3 length: 12 residues. Germline CDR1 reads SNHLY; CDR2 reads FYNNEI. DNA of the CDR3: TGTGCATCGGACAGGGGGCGCTTCGAGCAGTACTTC. Translated: CASDRGRFEQYF.

This rearrangement joins TRBV4-1 to TRBJ2-2, with a tentative D call TRBD2 (7 bases). Trimming took off 0 bases at V and 6 bases at J, with 11 bases between the two ends. CDR1 is MGHRA, CDR2 YSYEKL, per germline. This CDR3 region has 15 residues. The CDR3 reads CASSQDRGGSGELFF. The CDR3 DNA sequence: TGCGCCAGCAGCCAAGATAGGGGGGGATCCGGGGAGCTGTTTTTT.

This chain uses TRBV6-1 with TRBJ2-6, with D unclear. Per germline, CDR1 MNHNS and CDR2 SASEGT. This CDR3 is 15 amino acids long. V was cut by 2 bases and J by 4 bases, with 9 bases left in between. CDR3 region: CASSELGLGANVLTF. In DNA, the CDR3 is TGTGCCAGCAGTGAACTGGGTTTGGGGGCCAACGTCCTGACTTTC.

This chain joins TRBV10-3 and TRBJ2-1; no firm D call. The CDR3 is made up of 13 amino acids. The V end lost 2 bases, the J end lost 4 bases, and 6 bases lay between the germline ends. From germline, CDR1 is ENHRY and CDR2 SYGVKD. This CDR3 reads CAISEGDYNEQFF. CDR3 sequence (DNA): TGTGCCATCAGTGAGGGGGATTACAATGAGCAGTTCTTC.

This clone was observed once. This chain connects TRBV7-9 to TRBJ2-7, with D perhaps matching TRBD2 (6 bases). With 4 bases removed from V and 0 bases from J, the gap between germline ends came to 16 bases. The germline V gene has CDR1 SEHNR and CDR2 FQNEAQ (reference sequence). The CDR3 has 16 residues. The CDR3 nucleotides read TGTGCCAGCAGCTCAACTCCCCGGGACTTCTCCTACGAGCAGTACTTC. This translates into CASSSTPRDFSYEQYF.

As concerns this clone: A read error may produce the germline difference seen at one junction end. This chain joins TRBV7-8 and TRBJ2-1; D is unresolved. CDR1 and CDR2 (germline): SGHVS, FQNEAQ. This CDR3 contains 11 residues. DNA for the CDR3: TGCACCTCTGGGCAGCACAATGAGCAGTTCTTC. Translating gives CTSGQHNEQFF.

The rearrangement joins TRBV5-4 to TRBJ1-2; D might be TRBD1 (6 bases). CDR1 is SGHNT, CDR2 YYREEE, per germline (reference sequence). Trimming pared 5 bases from V and 3 bases from J, leaving 11 bases between. The CDR3 spans 13 residues. The DNA of the CDR3 is TGTGCCAGCAGACACAGGGATCACTATGGCTACACCTTC. Translating gives CASRHRDHYGYTF.

The chain joins TRBV6-5 to TRBJ2-7, with D possibly matching TRBD2 (6 bases). The CDR3 sequence is 13 residues long. V lost 10 bases to trimming and J lost 4 bases, with 17 bases between them. CDR1 is MNHEY, CDR2 SVGAGI, per germline. CDR3 bases: TGTGCCACTTCGGGGGTCGAATCTTACGAGCAGTACTTC. Protein product: CATSGVESYEQYF.